This record looks at one T cell receptor beta chain sequence and its context. Its specificity is not known. V lost 7 bases, J lost 12 bases, and 5 bases stayed unmatched. The germline V gene encodes CDR1 MNHEY and CDR2 SVGEGT. This CDR3 spans 11 amino acids. The data were obtained in a study of CD8 T cells in ankylosing spondylitis. General study findings and limits: A TCR beta motif of roughly eight highly homologous variants seemed to mark ankylosing spondylitis blood. From matched ankylosing spondylitis synovial fluid, disease-linked clones were reportedly recovered at significantly enriched levels. Earlier reports found some motif variants in synovial fluid and blood in reactive arthritis.

With molecular barcodes, quantitative 5'-RACE was used to make the TCR beta libraries. TCRdb re-derived calls from the 5' RACE reads in MiXCR, one entry per CDR3 protein. The sample has fewer than 400,000 distinct CDR3 sequences, 20% to 25% seen once. The sequenced sample was blood, either unsorted or a sorted T cell fraction (not recorded which). The receptor's source is a male donor with ankylosing spondylitis. This chain connects TRBV6-2 or TRBV6-3 to TRBJ2-1; 8 positions match TRBD2. In DNA, the CDR3 is TGTGCCAGCACGGGTGGGACTAGGCAGTTCTTC. Amino acid sequence: CASTGGTRQFF.